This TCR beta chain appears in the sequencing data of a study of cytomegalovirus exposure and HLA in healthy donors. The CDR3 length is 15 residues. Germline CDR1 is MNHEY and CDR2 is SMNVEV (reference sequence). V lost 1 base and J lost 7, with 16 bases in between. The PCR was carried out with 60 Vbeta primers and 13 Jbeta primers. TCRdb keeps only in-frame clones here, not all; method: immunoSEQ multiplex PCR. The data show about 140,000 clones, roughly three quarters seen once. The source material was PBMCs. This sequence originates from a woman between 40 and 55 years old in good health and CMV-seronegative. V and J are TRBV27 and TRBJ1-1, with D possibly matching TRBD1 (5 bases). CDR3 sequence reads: CASSLFAGGISEAFF. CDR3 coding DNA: TGTGCCAGCAGTTTATTCGCGGGGGGGATAAGTGAAGCTTTCTTT.